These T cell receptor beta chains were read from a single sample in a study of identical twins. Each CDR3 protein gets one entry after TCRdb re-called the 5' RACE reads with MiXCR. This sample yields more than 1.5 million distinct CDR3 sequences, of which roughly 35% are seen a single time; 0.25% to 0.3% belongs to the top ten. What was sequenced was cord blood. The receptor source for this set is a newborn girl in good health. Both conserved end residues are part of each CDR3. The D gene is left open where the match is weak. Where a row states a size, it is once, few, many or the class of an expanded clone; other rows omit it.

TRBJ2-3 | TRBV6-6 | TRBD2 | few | TGTGCCAGCAGGCCTATAGCGGGAAGCACAGATACGCAGTATTTT | CASRPIAGSTDTQYF
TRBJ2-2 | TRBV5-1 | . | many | TGCGCCAGCAGCTTGGCCCCGGGGACCGGGGAGCTGTTTTTT | CASSLAPGTGELFF
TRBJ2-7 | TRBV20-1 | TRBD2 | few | TGCAGTGCTAGAGATCCTCAGCGGGGCCACGAGCAGTACTTC | CSARDPQRGHEQYF
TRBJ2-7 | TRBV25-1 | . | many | TGTGCCAGTGCCCAACCGGGGAGCTCCTACGAGCAGTACTTC | CASAQPGSSYEQYF
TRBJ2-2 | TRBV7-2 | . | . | TGTGCCAGCAGCTTAGAGACCCACTACGTCAACACCGGGGAGCTGTTTTTT | CASSLETHYVNTGELFF
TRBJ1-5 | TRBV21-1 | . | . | TGTGCCAGCCGTGTGAATGGGGCCAATCAGCCCCAGCATTTT | CASRVNGANQPQHF
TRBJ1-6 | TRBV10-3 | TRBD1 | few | TGTGCCATCAGTGAGACGACAGGGGCTAATAATTCACCCCTCCACTTT | CAISETTGANNSPLHF
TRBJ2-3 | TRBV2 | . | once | TGTGCCAGCAATTGGGCAGGCACAGATACGCAGTATTTT | CASNWAGTDTQYF
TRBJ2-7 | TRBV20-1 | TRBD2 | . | TGCAGTGCTAGACGGCTAGGTAGCGGGAGCTCCTACGAGCAGTACTTC | CSARRLGSGSSYEQYF
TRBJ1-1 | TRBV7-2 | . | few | TGTGCCAGCAGCTTATATGGGACATCCCGGGGGAACACTGAAGCTTTCTTT | CASSLYGTSRGNTEAFF
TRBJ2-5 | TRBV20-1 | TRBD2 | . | TGCAGTGCTAGGAAACTAGGGACTGGCGGGAGTTGGGAGCAGTACTTC | CSARKLGTGGSWEQYF
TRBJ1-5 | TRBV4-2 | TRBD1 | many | TGTGCCAGCAGCCAAGGGGGACAGGGCAATCAGCCCCAGCATTTT | CASSQGGQGNQPQHF
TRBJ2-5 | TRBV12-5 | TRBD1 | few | TGTGCTAGTGGTTGGGACAGGTTATCGCAGACCCAGTACTTC | CASGWDRLSQTQYF
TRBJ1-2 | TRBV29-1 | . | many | TGCAGCGTTGAAAGGGCGGACAGTAGCTATGGCTACACCTTC | CSVERADSSYGYTF
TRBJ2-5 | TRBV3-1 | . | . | TGTGCCAGCAGCCCCTCTTTTGTGGGAGCTGGGGAGACCCAGTACTTC | CASSPSFVGAGETQYF
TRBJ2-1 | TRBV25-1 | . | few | TGTGCCAGCAGTGAAGGGCGGGGGCGCTCCTACAATGAGCAGTTCTTC | CASSEGRGRSYNEQFF
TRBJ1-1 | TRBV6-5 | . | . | TGTGCCAGCAGTCACTTGGGTGCAGAGTGGTTTGCTGAAGCTTTCTTT | CASSHLGAEWFAEAFF
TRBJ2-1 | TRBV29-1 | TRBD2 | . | TGCAGCGTTGGGGGCCGAGCGGGAGCTTCGTGGAGGGATTACAATGAGCAGTTCTTC | CSVGGRAGASWRDYNEQFF
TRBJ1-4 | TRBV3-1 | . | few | TGTGCCAGCAGCCAAGAAGCAGGGTCAGGCGAAAAACTGTTTTTT | CASSQEAGSGEKLFF
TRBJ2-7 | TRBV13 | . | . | TGTGCCAGCAGCTTAGGCCCTCGGCGGGGAGCCTCCTACGAGCAGTACTTC | CASSLGPRRGASYEQYF
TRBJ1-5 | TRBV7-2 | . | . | TGTGCCAGCAGCTCCGAGGGCAGGGTTGGTCAGCCCCAGCATTTT | CASSSEGRVGQPQHF
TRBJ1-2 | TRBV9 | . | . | TGTGCCAGCAGCGCGCAGGCTTACCCCAACTATGGCTACACCTTC | CASSAQAYPNYGYTF
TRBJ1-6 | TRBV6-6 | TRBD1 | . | TGTGCCAGCAGTTTCCGGGACAGACTTAATTCACCCCTCCACTTT | CASSFRDRLNSPLHF
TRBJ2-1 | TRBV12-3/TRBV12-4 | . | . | TGTGCCAGCAATCCCCCGGGACCCCTTCACAATGAGCAGTTCTTC | CASNPPGPLHNEQFF
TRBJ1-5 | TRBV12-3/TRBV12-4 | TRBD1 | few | TGTGCCAGCAGTCACCGACAGGGGCCTAATCAGCCCCAGCATTTT | CASSHRQGPNQPQHF
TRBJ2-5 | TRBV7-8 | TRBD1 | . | TGTGCCAGCAGTGCTTTTCAGCTAACAGGGGCCCAAGAGACCCAGTACTTC | CASSAFQLTGAQETQYF
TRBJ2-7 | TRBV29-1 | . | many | TGCAGCGTTGTATCCGAGTACGAGCAGTACTTC | CSVVSEYEQYF
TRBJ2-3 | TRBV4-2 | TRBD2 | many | TGTGCCAGCAGCCCCCTAGCGGGAGTGGGGGCAGATACGCAGTATTTT | CASSPLAGVGADTQYF
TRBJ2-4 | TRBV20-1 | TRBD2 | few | TGCAGTGCCGCCTCCACTAGCGGGGAAAGGAACATTCAGTACTTC | CSAASTSGERNIQYF
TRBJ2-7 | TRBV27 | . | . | TGTGCCAGCAGTCCAGCCCAAGGCTCCTACGAGCAGTACTTC | CASSPAQGSYEQYF
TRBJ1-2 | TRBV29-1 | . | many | TGCAGCGTTGAAAGGGAGTATGGCTACACCTTC | CSVEREYGYTF
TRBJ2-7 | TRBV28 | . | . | TGTGCCAGCAGTTTAATGGGGCTCTTCAGCTCCTACGAGCGGTACTTC | CASSLMGLFSSYERYF
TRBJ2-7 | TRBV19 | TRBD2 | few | TGTGCCAGTAGGGGACTAGCCAACGAGCAGTACTTC | CASRGLANEQYF
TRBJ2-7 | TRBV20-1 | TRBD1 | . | TGCAGTGCTAGAAACAGGGGGCACTACGAGCAGTACTTC | CSARNRGHYEQYF
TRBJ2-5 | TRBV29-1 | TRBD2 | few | TGCAGCGTTGAAAGATGGGGACTAGCGGAAACACAAGAGACCCAGTACTTC | CSVERWGLAETQETQYF
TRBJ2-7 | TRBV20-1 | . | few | TGCAGTGCCAGGAGTGGCCTTACCTCGGAGCAGTACTTC | CSARSGLTSEQYF
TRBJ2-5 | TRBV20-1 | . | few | TGCAGTGCTAGAGATCCGGGATTTGAGACCCAGTACTTC | CSARDPGFETQYF
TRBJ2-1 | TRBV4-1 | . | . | TGCGCCAGCAGCCAAGACGGGACGGCGAATGAGCAGTTCTTC | CASSQDGTANEQFF